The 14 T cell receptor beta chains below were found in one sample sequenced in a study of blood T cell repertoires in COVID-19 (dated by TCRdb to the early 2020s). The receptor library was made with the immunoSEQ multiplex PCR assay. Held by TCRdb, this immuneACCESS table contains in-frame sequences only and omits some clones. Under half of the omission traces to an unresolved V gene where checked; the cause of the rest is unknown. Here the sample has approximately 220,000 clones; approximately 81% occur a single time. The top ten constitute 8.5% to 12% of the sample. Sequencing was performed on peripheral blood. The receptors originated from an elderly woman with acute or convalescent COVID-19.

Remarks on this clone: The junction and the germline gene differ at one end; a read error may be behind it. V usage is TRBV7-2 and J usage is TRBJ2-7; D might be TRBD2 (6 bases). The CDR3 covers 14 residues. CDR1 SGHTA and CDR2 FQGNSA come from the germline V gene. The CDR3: CANSLASARYEQYF. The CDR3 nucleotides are TGTGCCAACAGCTTAGCTAGCGCGCGCTACGAGCAGTACTTC. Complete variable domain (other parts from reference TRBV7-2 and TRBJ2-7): GAGVSQSPSNKVTEKGKDVELRCDPISGHTALYWYRQSLGQGLEFLIYFQGNSAPDKSGLPSDRFSAERTGGSVSTLTIQRTQQEDSAVYLCANSLASARYEQYFGPGTRLTVT.

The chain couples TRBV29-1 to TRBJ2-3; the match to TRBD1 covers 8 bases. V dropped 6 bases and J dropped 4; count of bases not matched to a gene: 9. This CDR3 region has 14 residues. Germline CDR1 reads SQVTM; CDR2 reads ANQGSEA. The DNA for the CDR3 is TGCAGCGTCCACAGGGGGAGTGGGGCAGATACGCAGTATTTT. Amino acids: CSVHRGSGADTQYF.

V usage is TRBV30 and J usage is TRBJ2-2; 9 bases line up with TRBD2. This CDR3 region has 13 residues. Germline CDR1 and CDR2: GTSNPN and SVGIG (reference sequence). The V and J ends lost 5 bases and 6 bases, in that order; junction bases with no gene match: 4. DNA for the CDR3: TGTGCCTGGGCGGGACTAGCATCCGGGGAGCTGTTTTTT. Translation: CAWAGLASGELFF.

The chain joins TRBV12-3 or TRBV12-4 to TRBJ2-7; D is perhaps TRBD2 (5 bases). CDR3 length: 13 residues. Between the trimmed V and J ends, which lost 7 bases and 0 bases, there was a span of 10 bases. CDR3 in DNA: TGTGCCAGCACCCAGGACTCCTCCTACGAGCAGTACTTC. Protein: CASTQDSSYEQYF.

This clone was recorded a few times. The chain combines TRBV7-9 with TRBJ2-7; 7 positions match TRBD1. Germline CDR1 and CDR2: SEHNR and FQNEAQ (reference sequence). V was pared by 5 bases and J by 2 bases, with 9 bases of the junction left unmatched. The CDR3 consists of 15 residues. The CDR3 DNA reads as TGTGCCAGCAGCACCGGACAGGTCGTCCCCTACGAGCAGTACTTC. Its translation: CASSTGQVVPYEQYF.

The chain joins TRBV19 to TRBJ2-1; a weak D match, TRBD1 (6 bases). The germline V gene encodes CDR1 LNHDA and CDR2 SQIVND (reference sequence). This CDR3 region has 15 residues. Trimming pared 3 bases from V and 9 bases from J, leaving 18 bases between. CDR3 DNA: TGTGCCAGTAGTATTCGGTGGGACACCCTTGGTGAGCAGTTCTTC. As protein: CASSIRWDTLGEQFF.

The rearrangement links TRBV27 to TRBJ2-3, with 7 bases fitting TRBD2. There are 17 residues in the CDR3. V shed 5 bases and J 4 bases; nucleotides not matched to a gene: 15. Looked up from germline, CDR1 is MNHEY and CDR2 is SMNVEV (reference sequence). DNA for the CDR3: TGTGCCAGCAGTCCTATCGTCGGGGCGGGGGTCTCAGATACGCAGTATTTT. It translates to CASSPIVGAGVSDTQYF.

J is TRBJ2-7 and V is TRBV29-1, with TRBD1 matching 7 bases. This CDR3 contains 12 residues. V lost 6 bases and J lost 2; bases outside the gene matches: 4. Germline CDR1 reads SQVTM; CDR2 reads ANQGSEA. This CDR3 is CSVWDSTYEQYF. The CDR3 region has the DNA TGCAGCGTGTGGGACAGCACCTACGAGCAGTACTTC.

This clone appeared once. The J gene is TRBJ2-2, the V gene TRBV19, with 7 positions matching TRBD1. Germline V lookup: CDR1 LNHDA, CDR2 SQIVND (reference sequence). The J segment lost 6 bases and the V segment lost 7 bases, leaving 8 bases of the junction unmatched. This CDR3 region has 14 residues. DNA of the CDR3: TGTGCCAGTAACCCTCAAACAGGGGCCGGGGAGCTGTTTTTT. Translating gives CASNPQTGAGELFF.

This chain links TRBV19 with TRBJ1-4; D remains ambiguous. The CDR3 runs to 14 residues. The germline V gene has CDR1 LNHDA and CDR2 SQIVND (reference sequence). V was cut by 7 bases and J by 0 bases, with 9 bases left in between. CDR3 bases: TGTGCCAGTATGGGAGTTGCAACTAATGAAAAACTGTTTTTT. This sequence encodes CASMGVATNEKLFF.

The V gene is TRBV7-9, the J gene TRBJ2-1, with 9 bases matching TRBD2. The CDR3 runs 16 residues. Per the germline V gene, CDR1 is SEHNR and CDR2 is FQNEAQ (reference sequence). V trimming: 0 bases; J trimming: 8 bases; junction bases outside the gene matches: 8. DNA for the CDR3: TGTGCCAGCAGCTTAGCGTTTAGCGGGGGTTATGATGAGCAGTTCTTC. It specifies CASSLAFSGGYDEQFF.

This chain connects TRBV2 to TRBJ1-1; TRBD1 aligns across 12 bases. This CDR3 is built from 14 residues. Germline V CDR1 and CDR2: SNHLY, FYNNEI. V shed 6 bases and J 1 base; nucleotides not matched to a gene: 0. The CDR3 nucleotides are TGTGCCAGCAGGGGACAGGGGGCGAACACTGAAGCTTTCTTT. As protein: CASRGQGANTEAFF.

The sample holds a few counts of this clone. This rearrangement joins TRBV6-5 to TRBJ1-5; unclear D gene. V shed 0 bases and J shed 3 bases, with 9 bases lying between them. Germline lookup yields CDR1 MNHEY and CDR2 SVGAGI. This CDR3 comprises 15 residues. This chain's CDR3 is CASSYSWGDNQPQHF. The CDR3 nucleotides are TGTGCCAGCAGTTACTCTTGGGGAGACAATCAGCCCCAGCATTTT.

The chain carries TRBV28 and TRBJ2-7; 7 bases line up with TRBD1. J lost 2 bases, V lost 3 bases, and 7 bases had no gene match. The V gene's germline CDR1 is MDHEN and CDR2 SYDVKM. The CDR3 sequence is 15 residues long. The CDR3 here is CASSFLGQAAYEQYF. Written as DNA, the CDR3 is TGTGCCAGCAGTTTTTTAGGACAGGCTGCCTACGAGCAGTACTTC.